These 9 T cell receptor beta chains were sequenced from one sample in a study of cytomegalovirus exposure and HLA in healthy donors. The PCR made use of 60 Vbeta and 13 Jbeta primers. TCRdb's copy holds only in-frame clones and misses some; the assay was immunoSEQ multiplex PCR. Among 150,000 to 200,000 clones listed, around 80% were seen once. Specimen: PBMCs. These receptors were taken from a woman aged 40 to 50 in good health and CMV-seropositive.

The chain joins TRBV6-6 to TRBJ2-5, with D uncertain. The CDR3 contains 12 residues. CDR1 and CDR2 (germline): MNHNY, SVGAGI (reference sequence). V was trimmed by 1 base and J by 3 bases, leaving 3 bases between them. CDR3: CASSYLEETQYF. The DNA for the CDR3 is TGTGCCAGCAGTTACTTAGAAGAGACCCAGTACTTC.

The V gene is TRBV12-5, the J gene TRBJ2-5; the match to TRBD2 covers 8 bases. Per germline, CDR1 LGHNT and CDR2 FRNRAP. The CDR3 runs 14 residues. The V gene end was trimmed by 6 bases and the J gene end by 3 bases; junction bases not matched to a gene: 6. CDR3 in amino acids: CASGAGATEETQYF. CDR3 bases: TGTGCTAGTGGAGCGGGGGCGACCGAAGAGACCCAGTACTTC.

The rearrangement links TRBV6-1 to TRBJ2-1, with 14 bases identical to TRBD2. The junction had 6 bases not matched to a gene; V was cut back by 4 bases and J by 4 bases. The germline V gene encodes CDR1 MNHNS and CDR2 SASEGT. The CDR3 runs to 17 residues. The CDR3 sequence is CASSAGTSGGRYNEQFF. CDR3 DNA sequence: TGTGCCAGCAGTGCGGGGACTAGCGGGGGACGATACAATGAGCAGTTCTTC.

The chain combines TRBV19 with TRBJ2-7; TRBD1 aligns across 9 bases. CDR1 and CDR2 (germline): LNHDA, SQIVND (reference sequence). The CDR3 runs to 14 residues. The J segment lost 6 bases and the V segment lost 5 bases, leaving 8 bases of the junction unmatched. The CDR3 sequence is CASSRRTGVGEQYF. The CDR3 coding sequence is TGTGCCAGTAGTCGTAGGACAGGGGTGGGCGAGCAGTACTTC.

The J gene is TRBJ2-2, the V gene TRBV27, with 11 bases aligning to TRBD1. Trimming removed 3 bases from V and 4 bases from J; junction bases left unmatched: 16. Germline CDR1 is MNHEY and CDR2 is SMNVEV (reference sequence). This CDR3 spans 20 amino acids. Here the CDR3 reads CASSFVPISQGQGGTGELFF. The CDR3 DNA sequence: TGTGCCAGCAGTTTTGTGCCCATATCCCAGGGACAGGGGGGCACCGGGGAGCTGTTTTTT.

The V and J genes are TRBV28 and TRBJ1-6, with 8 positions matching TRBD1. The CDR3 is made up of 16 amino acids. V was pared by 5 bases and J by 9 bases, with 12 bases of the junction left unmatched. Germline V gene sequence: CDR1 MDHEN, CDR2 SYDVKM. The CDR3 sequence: CASSPGGGMGTSPLHF. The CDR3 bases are TGTGCCAGCAGTCCAGGGGGCGGAATGGGTACTTCACCCCTCCACTTT.

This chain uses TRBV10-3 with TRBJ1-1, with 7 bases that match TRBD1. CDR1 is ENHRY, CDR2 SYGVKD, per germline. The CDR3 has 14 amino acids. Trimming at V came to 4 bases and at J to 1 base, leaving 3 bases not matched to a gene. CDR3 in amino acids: CAISVKGANTEAFF. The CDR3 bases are TGTGCCATCAGTGTCAAGGGGGCGAACACTGAAGCTTTCTTT.

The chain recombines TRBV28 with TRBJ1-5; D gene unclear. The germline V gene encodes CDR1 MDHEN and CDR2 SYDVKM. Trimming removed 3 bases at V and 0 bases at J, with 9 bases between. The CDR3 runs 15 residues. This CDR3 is CASSLTQDSNQPQHF. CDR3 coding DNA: TGTGCCAGCAGTTTGACTCAAGATAGCAATCAGCCCCAGCATTTT.

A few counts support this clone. The CDR3: CASSEGGQPTYEQYF. The CDR3 DNA follows: TGTGCCAGCAGTGAAGGAGGACAGCCCACCTACGAGCAGTACTTC. The chain has TRBV2 and TRBJ2-7, with a possible D match to TRBD1 (6 bases). This CDR3 spans 15 amino acids. V lost 1 base, J lost 2 bases, and 12 bases lay in between. Germline loops: CDR1 SNHLY, CDR2 FYNNEI.